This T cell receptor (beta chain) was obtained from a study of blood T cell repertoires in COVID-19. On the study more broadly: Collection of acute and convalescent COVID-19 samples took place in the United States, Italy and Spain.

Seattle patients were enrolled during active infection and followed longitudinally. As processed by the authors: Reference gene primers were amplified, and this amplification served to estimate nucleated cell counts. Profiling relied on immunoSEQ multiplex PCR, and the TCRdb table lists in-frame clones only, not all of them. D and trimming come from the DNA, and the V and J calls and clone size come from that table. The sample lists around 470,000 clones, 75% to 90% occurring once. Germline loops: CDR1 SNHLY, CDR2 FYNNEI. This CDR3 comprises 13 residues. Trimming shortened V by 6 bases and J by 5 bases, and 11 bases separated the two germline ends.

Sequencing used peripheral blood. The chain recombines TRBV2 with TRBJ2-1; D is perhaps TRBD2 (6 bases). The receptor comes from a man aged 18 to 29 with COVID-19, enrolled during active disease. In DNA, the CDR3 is TGTGCCAGCAGCGGGAGATGGGACAATGAGCAGTTCTTC. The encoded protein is CASSGRWDNEQFF. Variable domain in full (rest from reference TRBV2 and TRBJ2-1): EPEVTQTPSHQVTQMGQEVILRCVPISNHLYFYWYRQILGQKVEFLVSFYNNEISEKSEIFDDQFSVERPDGSNFTLKIRSTKLEDSAMYFCASSGRWDNEQFFGPGTRLTVL.